A single sample is the source of the 13 T cell receptor beta chains below, sequenced in a study of shared clonotypes between healthy human individuals. Profiling relied on immunoSEQ multiplex PCR, and the TCRdb table lists in-frame clones only, not all of them. The sample carries over a million clones, approximately 98% recorded once. The sequenced sample consisted of naive CD4+ T cells sorted from blood. Subset described: CD45RA+ positively selected. The receptor set was obtained from a young man in good health.

The chain has TRBV6-5 and TRBJ1-2; D unclear. CDR3 length equals 13 residues. Germline values: CDR1 MNHEY, CDR2 SVGAGI. V lost 5 bases to trimming and J lost 3 bases, with 10 bases between them. The CDR3 reads CASSQPGHYGYTF. The CDR3 DNA sequence: TGTGCCAGCAGTCAGCCGGGCCACTATGGCTACACCTTC.

About this clone itself: A read error may account for a junction end that differs from germline. The chain has TRBV6-6 and TRBJ1-5; possible D gene TRBD1, 5 bases. The CDR3 is 15 residues long. The germline CDR1 and CDR2 sequences are MNHNY and SVGAGI (reference sequence). The CDR3 nucleotides read TGTGCCAGCACTTACAGAGACAGTTGGAATCAGCCCCAGCATTTT. Translated, it gives CASTYRDSWNQPQHF.

The CDR3 reads CASSEDRYEQYF. CDR3 coding DNA: TGTGCCAGCAGCGAGGATCGCTACGAGCAGTACTTC. V and J are TRBV5-6 and TRBJ2-7; D is uncertain. The CDR3 is 12 residues long. CDR1 SGHDT and CDR2 YYEEEE come from the germline V gene. V lost 4 bases and J 3 bases, leaving 8 bases between the germline ends.

This clone was seen just once. This sequence joins TRBV7-2 and TRBJ1-2, with D perhaps matching TRBD1 (5 bases). Germline assignment: CDR1 SGHTA and CDR2 FQGNSA. Trimming took off 7 bases at V and 7 bases at J, with 25 bases between the two ends. The length of the CDR3 is 16 residues. CDR3 loop: CASILHRGTVAGGYTF. For the CDR3, the DNA is TGTGCCAGCATCCTCCACCGGGGGACGGTAGCGGGTGGCTACACCTTC. Supplemented by reference TRBV7-2 and TRBJ1-2, the full variable domain reads GAGVSQSPSNKVTEKGKDVELRCDPISGHTALYWYRQSLGQGLEFLIYFQGNSAPDKSGLPSDRFSAERTGGSVSTLTIQRTQQEDSAVYLCASILHRGTVAGGYTFGSGTRLTVV.

The rearrangement joins TRBV27 to TRBJ2-7; TRBD2 matches 10 bases. The CDR3 is 15 amino acids. Germline trimming cut 2 bases from V and 2 bases from J; bases unmatched to any gene: 3. Germline V lookup: CDR1 MNHEY, CDR2 SMNVEV (reference sequence). This CDR3 reads CASSLVGTSAYEQYF. The DNA of the CDR3 is TGTGCCAGCAGTTTAGTGGGGACTAGCGCCTACGAGCAGTACTTC.

This chain connects TRBV29-1 to TRBJ2-2; D remains unclear. Between the trimmed V and J ends, which lost 7 bases and 4 bases, there was a span of 7 bases. Germline lookup yields CDR1 SQVTM and CDR2 ANQGSEA. This CDR3 region has 11 residues. The CDR3 spells CSGLITGELFF. The CDR3 nucleotides are TGCAGCGGCCTTATCACCGGGGAGCTGTTTTTT.

V gene TRBV11-2 combines with J gene TRBJ1-2; D not certain. The CDR3 covers 14 residues. Germline V gene sequence: CDR1 SGHAT, CDR2 FQNNGV. The ends were cut back, 7 bases at V and 2 bases at J, with 14 bases in the middle. This CDR3 reads CASNLGGSNYGYTF. DNA for the CDR3: TGTGCCAGCAACCTCGGAGGGTCCAACTATGGCTACACCTTC.

This chain uses TRBV28 with TRBJ2-3, with 11 bases matching TRBD2. This CDR3 is 17 amino acids long. J gave up 0 bases and V 6 bases, and 8 bases lay outside the gene matches. Germline loops: CDR1 MDHEN, CDR2 SYDVKM. The CDR3 DNA reads as TGTGCCAGCAGGGGACGACTAGCGGGATTGAGCACAGATACGCAGTATTTT. Protein sequence: CASRGRLAGLSTDTQYF.

This chain joins TRBV28 and TRBJ2-4; D is perhaps TRBD1 (5 bases). V was trimmed by 2 bases and J by 0 bases, leaving 11 bases between them. The V gene's germline CDR1 is MDHEN and CDR2 SYDVKM. The CDR3 contains 16 residues. The CDR3 DNA sequence: TGTGCCAGCAGTTTACAGGGAACGATAGCCAAAAACATTCAGTACTTC. The encoded protein is CASSLQGTIAKNIQYF.

The rearrangement uses TRBV4-3 and TRBJ2-5; D not resolved. This CDR3 contains 15 residues. Trimming stripped 4 bases from V and 7 bases from J, with 19 bases between. Germline V gives CDR1 LGHNA, CDR2 YSLEER. The CDR3 coding sequence is TGCGCCAGCAGCCCCCCCCGCGAAGATCTGGGGACCCAGTACTTC. This sequence encodes CASSPPREDLGTQYF.

The genes are TRBV2 and TRBJ2-5; TRBD2 agrees at 11 bases. Germline-derived CDR1 and CDR2 are SNHLY and FYNNEI. V lost 5 bases and J lost 2; bases outside the gene matches: 13. The CDR3 contains 18 residues. CDR3 protein: CASSMGLAATAKQETQYF. In DNA, the CDR3 is TGTGCCAGCAGTATGGGACTAGCGGCAACCGCCAAACAAGAGACCCAGTACTTC.

The V and J genes are TRBV5-4 and TRBJ2-7, with 11 bases aligning to TRBD2. This CDR3 region has 15 residues. CDR1 is SGHNT, CDR2 YYREEE, per germline (reference sequence). V gave up 2 bases and J gave up 4 bases; unmatched junction bases: 5. In DNA form, the CDR3 reads TGTGCCAGCAGCTTTAGCGGGAGGGCAGAATACGAGCAGTACTTC. It yields the protein CASSFSGRAEYEQYF.

This clone was seen just once. Other DNA sequences from this sample encode an identical CDR3 as well. This chain connects TRBV5-6 to TRBJ2-1; TRBD1 or TRBD2 may be the D gene (5 bases each). V shed 0 bases and J shed 6 bases, with 13 bases lying between them. The CDR3 extends over 15 amino acids. Germline lookup yields CDR1 SGHDT and CDR2 YYEEEE. CDR3 nucleotide sequence: TGTGCCAGCAGCTTGGTTGGCAGGGCGGGCAATGAGCAGTTCTTC. Translating gives CASSLVGRAGNEQFF.